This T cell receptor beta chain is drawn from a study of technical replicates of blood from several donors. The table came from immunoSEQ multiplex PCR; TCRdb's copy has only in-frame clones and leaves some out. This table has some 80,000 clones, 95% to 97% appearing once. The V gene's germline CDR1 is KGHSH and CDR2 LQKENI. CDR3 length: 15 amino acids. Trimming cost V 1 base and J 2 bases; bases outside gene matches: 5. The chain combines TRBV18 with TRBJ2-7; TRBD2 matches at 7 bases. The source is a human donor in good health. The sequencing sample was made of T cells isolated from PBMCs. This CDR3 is CASSPRLADTYEQYF. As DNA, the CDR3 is TGTGCCAGCTCACCACGGCTAGCGGATACCTACGAGCAGTACTTC.